Listed here is a single TCR beta chain. The data belong to a study of beta chain features in type 1 diabetes. Sequenced material consisted of expressed TCRB transcripts (all of the isolated RNA was reverse transcribed). The table came from immunoSEQ multiplex PCR; TCRdb's copy has only in-frame clones and leaves some out. The data show almost 350,000 clones, less than 10% seen once. CDR1 and CDR2 from the germline V gene are MGHRA and YSYEKL. The CDR3 contains 13 residues. Deletions cut 4 bases from V and 8 bases from J, with 14 bases between. The clonotype was recovered from a woman aged 18-35 years in good health. The V gene is TRBV4-1, the J gene TRBJ1-2; D may be TRBD1 (5 bases). Sequencing was done on a sample of central memory CD4+ T cells from blood. CDR3 DNA: TGCGCCAGCAGCCCAAATCAGGGTTGGGGCTACACCTTC. It specifies CASSPNQGWGYTF.